Shown below are 30 T cell receptor beta chains from a single sample sequenced in a study of CD8+ T cells in alopecia areata. Once RNA had been extracted, it was reverse transcribed into cDNA to act as the sequencing template. Assay used: immunoSEQ multiplex PCR; TCRdb lists only in-frame clones, some missing. The table includes over 110,000 clones, roughly 46% detected once. The material sequenced was CD4+ T cells sorted from blood, taken at week 0. These receptors came from a human donor with alopecia areata.

The rearrangement uses TRBV5-1 and TRBJ2-1; D is unclear. Germline V gene sequence: CDR1 SGHRS, CDR2 YFSETQ. The ends were cut back, 4 bases at V and 9 bases at J, with 17 bases in the middle. The CDR3 spans 14 residues. The CDR3 sequence is CASSRVVGMREQFF. The DNA for the CDR3 is TGCGCCAGCAGCCGGGTGGTCGGCATGCGTGAGCAGTTCTTC.

The chain is built from TRBV28 and TRBJ1-1; 7 bases are a match to TRBD1. Per the germline V gene, CDR1 is MDHEN and CDR2 is SYDVKM. V dropped 5 bases and J dropped 10; count of bases not matched to a gene: 13. The length of the CDR3 is 14 residues. The CDR3 DNA is TGTGCCAGCAGTCCCAACACAGGGGCCCTGAGAGCTTTCTTT. It is translated as CASSPNTGALRAFF.

The rearrangement links TRBV27 to TRBJ2-7; D call uncertain. Germline values: CDR1 MNHEY, CDR2 SMNVEV (reference sequence). The V and J ends lost 8 bases and 0 bases respectively, with 5 bases between them. The CDR3 has 11 amino acids. The CDR3 reads CASGLSYEQYF. CDR3 in DNA: TGTGCCAGCGGCCTCTCCTACGAGCAGTACTTC.

The genes are TRBV7-2 and TRBJ2-7; 13 nucleotides match TRBD2. Germline loops: CDR1 SGHTA, CDR2 FQGNSA. V shed 3 bases and J 4 bases; nucleotides not matched to a gene: 15. This CDR3 comprises 19 residues. The chain's CDR3 is CASSFPHTLAGGFGYEQYF. CDR3 DNA: TGTGCCAGCAGCTTTCCCCACACACTAGCGGGAGGGTTTGGGTACGAGCAGTACTTC.

With regard to this clone: One end of the junction does not line up with germline, which may come from a read error. The chain has TRBV15 and TRBJ2-2, with TRBD2 matching 11 bases. There are 13 residues in the CDR3. Germline loops: CDR1 LNHNV, CDR2 YYDKDF (reference sequence). The CDR3 DNA follows: TGTGCCACCAGCAGGGAGGGACTAGCGGTCTTATCGTTT. Protein sequence: CATSREGLAVLSF. Variable domain in full (rest from reference TRBV15 and TRBJ2-2): DAMVIQNPRYQVTQFGKPVTLSCSQTLNHNVMYWYQQKSSQAPKLLFHYYDKDFNNEADTPDNFQSRRPNTSFCFLDIRSPGLGDTAMYLCATSREGLAVLSFGEGSRLTVL.

The table lists this clone with a few counts. The gene calls are TRBV30 and TRBJ1-5, with D maybe TRBD1 (5 bases). CDR3 length equals 13 residues. Trimming stripped 2 bases from V and 6 bases from J, with 11 bases between. Per the germline V gene, CDR1 is GTSNPN and CDR2 is SVGIG (reference sequence). The CDR3 sequence is CAWSPGSGQPQHF. The CDR3 coding sequence is TGTGCCTGGAGTCCAGGGTCCGGTCAGCCCCAGCATTTT. Supplemented by reference TRBV30 and TRBJ1-5, the full variable domain reads SQTIHQWPATLVQPVGSPLSLECTVEGTSNPNLYWYRQAAGRGLQLLFYSVGIGQISSEVPQNLSASRPQDRQFILSSKKLLLSDSGFYLCAWSPGSGQPQHFGDGTRLSIL.

The rearrangement joins TRBV23-1 to TRBJ2-7, with unresolved D. TRBV23-1 qualifies as an ORF whose function is uncertain. Trimming left V 9 bases short and J 2 bases short, with 2 bases between. The CDR3 length is 9 residues. This CDR3 is CASPYEQYF. CDR3 nucleotide sequence: TGCGCCAGTCCCTACGAGCAGTACTTC.

This clone was detected only a few times. This chain connects TRBV5-1 to TRBJ2-1; D unclear. Trimming stripped 2 bases from V and 9 bases from J, with 15 bases between. Germline-derived CDR1 and CDR2 are SGHRS and YFSETQ. The CDR3 totals 14 residues. In DNA, the CDR3 is TGCGCCAGCAGCTTTGTAGGGTCCCCTCCTGAGCAGTTCTTC. Encoded protein: CASSFVGSPPEQFF. The variable domain in full, with the rest retrieved from reference TRBV5-1 and TRBJ2-1, is KAGVTQTPRYLIKTRGQQVTLSCSPISGHRSVSWYQQTPGQGLQFLFEYFSETQRNKGNFPGRFSGRQFSNSRSEMNVSTLELGDSALYLCASSFVGSPPEQFFGPGTRLTVL.

The chain carries TRBV6-5 and TRBJ1-2; D is possibly TRBD1 (5 bases). The CDR3 contains 13 residues. V lost 6 bases and J lost 2, with 10 bases in between. CDR1 MNHEY and CDR2 SVGAGI come from the germline V gene. CDR3 sequence (DNA): TGTGCCAGCAGCCTGGACACGAACTATGGCTACACCTTC. Amino acid sequence: CASSLDTNYGYTF.

This rearrangement joins TRBV29-1 to TRBJ1-1, with 7 bases matching TRBD1. V gave up 5 bases and J gave up 1 base; unmatched junction bases: 10. The germline V gene has CDR1 SQVTM and CDR2 ANQGSEA. There are 15 residues in the CDR3. The CDR3 here is CSVTPQDRTNTEAFF. In DNA, the CDR3 is TGCAGCGTTACCCCCCAGGACAGGACGAACACTGAAGCTTTCTTT.

This rearrangement joins TRBV30 to TRBJ1-5, with D perhaps matching TRBD1 (5 bases). This CDR3 region has 12 residues. Trimming removed 1 base from V and 4 bases from J, with 5 bases in between. Looked up from germline, CDR1 is GTSNPN and CDR2 is SVGIG (reference sequence). The DNA for the CDR3 is TGTGCCTGGAGTGGGACAAATCAGCCCCAGCATTTT. Encoded protein: CAWSGTNQPQHF.

The V call is TRBV5-1, the J call TRBJ2-7; tentatively, D is TRBD2 (5 bases). V was clipped by 8 bases and J by 3 bases, with 12 bases between them. Germline CDR1 reads SGHRS; CDR2 reads YFSETQ. The CDR3 is 12 amino acids. The CDR3 bases are TGCGCCAGATCAGAGGGCGGCTACGAGCAGTACTTC. It codes for CARSEGGYEQYF.

The chain employs TRBV4-3 and TRBJ1-1, with D tentatively TRBD1 (5 bases). Germline V gives CDR1 LGHNA, CDR2 YSLEER. Deletions cut 2 bases from V and 4 bases from J, with 8 bases between. This CDR3 has 13 residues. The CDR3 sequence is CASSQRRGTEAFF. Here the CDR3 DNA reads TGCGCCAGCAGCCAAAGGAGGGGCACTGAAGCTTTCTTT.

This clone has just a few counts. CDR3 protein: CSAPLRGYTF. CDR3 bases: TGCAGTGCTCCTCTGAGAGGCTACACCTTC. The rearrangement joins TRBV20-1 to TRBJ1-2; the D is unclear. Germline V gives CDR1 DFQATT, CDR2 SNEGSKA (reference sequence). With 5 bases removed from V and 8 bases from J, the gap between germline ends came to 9 bases. The CDR3 is 10 amino acids.

This sequence joins TRBV7-2 and TRBJ2-7; TRBD1 or TRBD2 may be the D gene (6 bases each). The length of the CDR3 is 12 residues. V was clipped by 2 bases and J by 9 bases, with 11 bases between them. Germline V gives CDR1 SGHTA, CDR2 FQGNSA. The CDR3 DNA sequence: TGTGCCAGCAGCTTACGGGGGCGCGGGCAGTACTTC. This translates into CASSLRGRGQYF.

The chain employs TRBV28 and TRBJ1-1; D remains unclear. The V and J ends lost 3 bases and 4 bases respectively, with 12 bases between them. The CDR3 runs to 14 residues. Per germline, CDR1 MDHEN and CDR2 SYDVKM. The CDR3 spells CASSLPLFSTEAFF. The CDR3 DNA sequence: TGTGCCAGCAGTTTGCCCCTATTCAGCACTGAAGCTTTCTTT.

The chain combines TRBV5-1 with TRBJ2-3; D gene unclear. The V end lost 4 bases, the J end lost 0 bases, and 6 bases lay between the germline ends. Germline V gene lookup returns CDR1 SGHRS and CDR2 YFSETQ. This CDR3 has 13 amino acids. The CDR3 here is CASSERSTDTQYF. The CDR3 DNA is TGCGCCAGCAGCGAACGGAGCACAGATACGCAGTATTTT.

The chain recombines TRBV7-2 with TRBJ2-7; a weak D match, TRBD2 (5 bases). CDR1 is SGHTA, CDR2 FQGNSA, per germline. CDR3 length: 13 residues. Trimming removed 0 bases from V and 3 bases from J, with 6 bases in between. This chain's CDR3 is CASSLAGSYEQYF. For the CDR3, the DNA is TGTGCCAGCAGCTTAGCAGGGAGCTACGAGCAGTACTTC.

The J gene is TRBJ2-5, the V gene TRBV7-2; 10 bases align to TRBD1. Germline trimming cut 4 bases from V and 5 bases from J; bases unmatched to any gene: 4. The CDR3 length is 14 residues. Germline-derived CDR1 and CDR2 are SGHTA and FQGNSA. For the CDR3, the DNA is TGTGCCAGCAGCTATGACAGGGGGCGGGAGACCCAGTACTTC. This encodes CASSYDRGRETQYF.

There are a few counts of this clone. The chain couples TRBV7-2 to TRBJ2-1; TRBD2 might be the D (6 bases). Germline loops: CDR1 SGHTA, CDR2 FQGNSA. V dropped 5 bases and J dropped 5 bases, with 13 bases sitting between them. This CDR3 contains 14 residues. In DNA form, the CDR3 reads TGTGCCAGCAGCCTGCGTAGGAGGGACAATGAGCAGTTCTTC. Its translation is CASSLRRRDNEQFF.

The rearrangement uses TRBV10-3 and TRBJ2-2, with TRBD1 identical over 8 bases. J was trimmed by 3 bases and V by 7 bases; bases with no gene match: 4. CDR3 length: 14 amino acids. Germline CDR1 ENHRY, CDR2 SYGVKD. CDR3 sequence (DNA): TGTGCCATCACGGAGGACAGGGACACCGGGGAGCTGTTTTTT. It codes for CAITEDRDTGELFF.

This clone showed up just a few times. V is TRBV30 and J is TRBJ1-1, with TRBD1 matching 7 bases. J lost 8 bases, V lost 7 bases, and 4 bases had no gene match. CDR3 length: 10 amino acids. Germline-derived CDR1 and CDR2 are GTSNPN and SVGIG (reference sequence). This CDR3 is CALGQLEAFF. The CDR3 region has the DNA TGTGCCTTGGGACAGCTCGAAGCTTTCTTT.

This chain uses TRBV7-8 with TRBJ2-5; TRBD2 might be the D (5 bases). V was pared by 2 bases and J by 11 bases, with 18 bases between. CDR1 is SGHVS, CDR2 FQNEAQ, per germline. The CDR3 extends over 14 amino acids. CDR3 in amino acids: CASSLWPSPPPQYF. Here the CDR3 DNA reads TGTGCCAGCAGCTTATGGCCTAGCCCTCCCCCACAGTACTTC.

This clone was seen a handful of times. The chain has TRBV25-1 and TRBJ1-1, with TRBD1 matching over 11 bases. This CDR3 comprises 15 residues. Unmatched junction bases numbered 5, after V lost 3 bases and J lost 5 bases. Germline-derived CDR1 and CDR2 are MGHDK and SYGVNS. CDR3 coding DNA: TGTGCCAGCAGTGACCCGGGGACAGGGGGGACTGAAGCTTTCTTT. It yields the protein CASSDPGTGGTEAFF. Using reference TRBV25-1 and TRBJ1-1 for the parts outside the CDR3, the full variable domain is EADIYQTPRYLVIGTGKKITLECSQTMGHDKMYWYQQDPGMELHLIHYSYGVNSTEKGDLSSESTVSRIRTEHFPLTLESARPSHTSQYLCASSDPGTGGTEAFFGQGTRLTVV.

The CDR3 loop reads CGDGSYEQYF. The CDR3, as DNA: TGTGGCGATGGGTCCTACGAGCAGTACTTC. The chain uses TRBV7-3 and TRBJ2-7; D gene uncertain. Germline V lookup: CDR1 SGHTA, CDR2 FQGTGA. The CDR3 consists of 10 residues.

Only a few counts were recorded for this clone. This chain links TRBV15 with TRBJ2-3; D is unresolved. V lost 3 bases and J 6 bases, leaving 10 bases between the germline ends. The CDR3 length is 13 residues. Per germline, CDR1 LNHNV and CDR2 YYDKDF (reference sequence). Here the CDR3 DNA reads TGTGCCACCAGCAGGTACTTGCGTGATACGCAGTATTTT. Translating gives CATSRYLRDTQYF.

V usage is TRBV6-6 and J usage is TRBJ2-1; 7 bases match TRBD2. CDR1 and CDR2 from the germline V gene are MNHNY and SVGAGI (reference sequence). The CDR3 is made up of 13 amino acids. After removal of 7 bases from V and 7 bases from J, the junction contained 7 bases not matched to a gene. The CDR3 reads CASTRAGRNEQFF. The CDR3 DNA reads TGTGCCAGCACCCGAGCGGGACGTAATGAGCAGTTCTTC.

The rearrangement links TRBV7-2 to TRBJ2-1; D is perhaps TRBD2 (6 bases). Germline values: CDR1 SGHTA, CDR2 FQGNSA. The CDR3 spans 15 residues. Trimming removed 1 base at V and 5 bases at J, with 12 bases between. CDR3 nucleotide sequence: TGTGCCAGCAGCTTAGGAGGACTACAGAACAATGAGCAGTTCTTC. This codes for CASSLGGLQNNEQFF.

The V gene is TRBV29-1, the J gene TRBJ2-7; weak D call: TRBD2 (5 bases). V dropped 7 bases and J dropped 0 bases, with 10 bases sitting between them. CDR1 is SQVTM, CDR2 ANQGSEA, per germline. The CDR3 contains 12 residues. The CDR3 DNA follows: TGCAGCGCTTCGGGAACCTCCTACGAGCAGTACTTC. Amino acid sequence: CSASGTSYEQYF.

The chain employs TRBV7-2 and TRBJ2-6; TRBD1 agrees at 8 bases. The J segment lost 2 bases and the V segment lost 5 bases, leaving 5 bases of the junction unmatched. The CDR3 loop spans 16 amino acids. Germline values: CDR1 SGHTA, CDR2 FQGNSA. CDR3 sequence reads: CASSPRTGTGANVLTF. The CDR3 nucleotides are TGTGCCAGCAGCCCCCGGACAGGGACTGGGGCCAACGTCCTGACTTTC.